Below, 7 T cell receptor beta chains from the same sample are listed, as sequenced in a study of blood T cell repertoires in COVID-19. Measured with immunoSEQ multiplex PCR; TCRdb has only the in-frame clones, and not every one. This sample has 130,000 to 150,000 clones, with around 85% found just once. Sequenced: peripheral blood. Receptor source: a woman in her thirties or forties with active or convalescent COVID-19.

The V call is TRBV7-9, the J call TRBJ1-1, with D possibly TRBD1 on 5 matching bases. The germline gives CDR1 SEHNR, CDR2 FQNEAQ (reference sequence). CDR3 length: 15 residues. Trimming took 5 bases from V and 2 from J, leaving 15 bases between them. CDR3 in amino acids: CASSHVTQGNTEAFF. In DNA, the CDR3 is TGTGCCAGCAGCCACGTTACCCAGGGTAACACTGAAGCTTTCTTT.

This chain uses TRBV6-5 with TRBJ1-3; D is ambiguous. Germline V gene data show CDR1 as MNHEY and CDR2 as SVGAGI. Trimming removed 6 bases from V and 0 bases from J, with 12 bases in between. This CDR3 is built from 15 residues. CDR3 nucleotides: TGTGCCAGCAGGCGATGGAGGAGCTCTGGAAACACCATATATTTT. It codes for CASRRWRSSGNTIYF.

The chain couples TRBV19 to TRBJ1-1; TRBD1 might be the D (5 bases). The CDR3 is made up of 15 amino acids. Trimming removed 7 bases at V and 1 base at J, with 16 bases between. The germline V gene encodes CDR1 LNHDA and CDR2 SQIVND (reference sequence). CDR3 sequence: CASTQGGLWNTEAFF. The CDR3 DNA is TGTGCCAGTACCCAGGGAGGTCTGTGGAACACTGAAGCTTTCTTT.

This clone is a singleton in its sample. The chain links TRBV6-5 to TRBJ1-2; maybe TRBD1 (6 bases). Germline values: CDR1 MNHEY, CDR2 SVGAGI. This CDR3 comprises 13 residues. The V end was cut by 6 bases, the J end by 4 bases, with 12 bases between. The CDR3 coding sequence is TGTGCCAGCAGCCCCAGGGGCCCCTATGGCTACACCTTC. Encoded protein: CASSPRGPYGYTF.

Here the CDR3 reads CASSSSNRVNTEAFF. Written as DNA, the CDR3 is TGTGCCAGCAGTTCCTCAAACAGGGTAAACACTGAAGCTTTCTTT. The rearrangement links TRBV6-5 to TRBJ1-1, with D tentatively TRBD1 (6 bases). The CDR3 sequence is 15 residues long. V lost 4 bases and J 2 bases, leaving 14 bases between the germline ends. CDR1 is MNHEY and CDR2 is SVGAGI in the germline V gene.

The sample holds one count of this clone. The chain links TRBV19 to TRBJ2-4, with D maybe TRBD2 (6 bases). The CDR3 contains 17 residues. CDR1 and CDR2 from the germline V gene are LNHDA and SQIVND (reference sequence). V shed 3 bases and J shed 1 base, with 16 bases lying between them. The CDR3 loop is CASSMERRGTAKNIQYF. Written as DNA, the CDR3 is TGTGCCAGTAGTATGGAAAGGCGGGGCACGGCCAAAAACATTCAGTACTTC. The whole variable domain, filled in from reference TRBV19 and TRBJ2-4, reads DGGITQSPKYLFRKEGQNVTLSCEQNLNHDAMYWYRQDPGQGLRLIYYSQIVNDFQKGDIAEGYSVSREKKESFPLTVTSAQKNPTAFYLCASSMERRGTAKNIQYFGAGTRLSVL.

The chain has TRBV12-3 or TRBV12-4 and TRBJ2-3; D may be TRBD1 (6 bases). Trimming shortened V by 8 bases and J by 9 bases, and 18 bases separated the two germline ends. This CDR3 comprises 13 residues. CDR3 bases: TGTGCCAGCGGTTCCCGATACAGGGTAACGCAGTATTTT. This gives the protein CASGSRYRVTQYF.